This T cell receptor delta chain was profiled in a study of Vδ1+ human thymocytes. This clone was detected a few times. Its antigen is undetermined. J was trimmed by 3 bases and V by 1 base; bases with no gene match: 17. CDR1 and CDR2 (germline): TSWWSYY, QGS. The CDR3 extends over 20 amino acids. Sequences come from RNA converted to cDNA by reverse transcription. The CDR3 regions were amplified by multiplex PCR from V-gene primers to a constant-region primer. TCRdb reprocessed the multiplex PCR reads through CATT. The table lists about 55,000 delta-chain clones, about 16% of them singletons. Study-wide results and caveats: In the thymus, TRG and TRD repertoires looked highly polyclonal with Gaussian CDR3 lengths. TRG sequences recurred across donors, whereas TRD sequences stayed essentially private. Unlike peripheral blood Vdelta1+ controls, thymic delta-chain sequences included 20% to 25% Vdelta2 and few Vdelta3.

J is TRDJ1 and V is TRDV1; 10 bases match TRDD3. Sequenced: Vdelta1+ gamma-delta thymocytes from the thymus. The sample's subset: FACS-sorted CD3+ TCRalphabeta- TCRVdelta1+ TCRVdelta2- thymocytes. The sequence came from a boy less than two years old who had congenital heart surgery. CDR3: CALGEQRARTGGSMADKLIF. CDR3 nucleotides: TGTGCTCTTGGGGAACAGAGAGCACGGACTGGGGGATCGATGGCCGATAAACTCATCTTT.